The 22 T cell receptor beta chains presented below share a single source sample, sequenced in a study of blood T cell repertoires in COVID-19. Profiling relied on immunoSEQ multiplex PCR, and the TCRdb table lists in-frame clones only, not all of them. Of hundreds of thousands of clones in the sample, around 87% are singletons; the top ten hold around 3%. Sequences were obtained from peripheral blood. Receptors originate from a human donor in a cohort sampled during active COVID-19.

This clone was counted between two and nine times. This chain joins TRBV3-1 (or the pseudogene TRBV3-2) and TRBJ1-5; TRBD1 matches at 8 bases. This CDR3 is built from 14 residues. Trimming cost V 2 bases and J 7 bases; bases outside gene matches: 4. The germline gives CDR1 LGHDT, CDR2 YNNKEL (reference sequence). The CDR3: CASSQTDRVQPQHF. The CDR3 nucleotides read TGTGCCAGCAGCCAAACGGACAGGGTGCAGCCCCAGCATTTT.

CDR3 protein: CASSEALTPNTIYF. CDR3 bases: TGTGCCAGCAGTGAAGCGCTGACTCCGAACACCATATATTTT. The rearrangement uses TRBV6-1 and TRBJ1-3; D is uncertain. From germline, CDR1 is MNHNS and CDR2 SASEGT. The CDR3 contains 14 residues. V dropped 0 bases and J dropped 7 bases, with 10 bases sitting between them.

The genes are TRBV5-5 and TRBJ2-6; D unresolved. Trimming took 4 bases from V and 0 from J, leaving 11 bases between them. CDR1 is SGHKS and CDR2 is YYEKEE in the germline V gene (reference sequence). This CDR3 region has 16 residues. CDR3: CASSPERSSGANVLTF. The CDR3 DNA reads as TGTGCCAGCAGCCCTGAGAGGTCCTCTGGGGCCAACGTCCTGACTTTC.

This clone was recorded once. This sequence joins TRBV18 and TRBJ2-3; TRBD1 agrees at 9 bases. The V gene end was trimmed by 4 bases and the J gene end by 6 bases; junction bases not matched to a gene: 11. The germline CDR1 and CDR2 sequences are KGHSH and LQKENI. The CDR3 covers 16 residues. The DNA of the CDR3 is TGTGCCAGCTCACGACCTCAAGGACAGGGGTTGGATACGCAGTATTTT. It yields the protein CASSRPQGQGLDTQYF.

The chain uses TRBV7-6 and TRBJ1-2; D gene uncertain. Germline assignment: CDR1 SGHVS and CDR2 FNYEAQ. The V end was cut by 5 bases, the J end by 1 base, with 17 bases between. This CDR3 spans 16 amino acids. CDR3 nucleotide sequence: TGTGCCAGCAGCCCGCGGTTCAGGAGGCTTAACTATGGCTACACCTTC. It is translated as CASSPRFRRLNYGYTF.

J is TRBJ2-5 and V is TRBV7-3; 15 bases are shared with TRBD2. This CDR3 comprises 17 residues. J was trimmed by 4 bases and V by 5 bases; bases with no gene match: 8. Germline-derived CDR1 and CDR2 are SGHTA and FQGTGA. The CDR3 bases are TGTGCCAGCAGCCCTGGACTAGCGGGAGGGCCTCGAGAGACCCAGTACTTC. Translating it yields CASSPGLAGGPRETQYF.

The CDR3, as DNA: TGTGCCAGCAGCCAAGATCGGGTGTTAGATGAGCAGTTCTTC. Its protein product is CASSQDRVLDEQFF. The chain combines TRBV3-1 (or the pseudogene TRBV3-2) with TRBJ2-1; D is undetermined. Germline CDR1 is LGHDT and CDR2 is YNNKEL (reference sequence). The CDR3 runs 14 residues. V lost 0 bases, J lost 8 bases, and 11 bases lay in between.

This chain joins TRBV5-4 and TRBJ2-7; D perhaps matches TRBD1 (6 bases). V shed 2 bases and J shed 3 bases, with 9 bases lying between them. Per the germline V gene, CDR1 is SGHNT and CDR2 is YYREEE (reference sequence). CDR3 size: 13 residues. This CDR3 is CASSLAGVYEQYF. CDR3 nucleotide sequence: TGTGCCAGCAGCTTAGCAGGGGTCTACGAGCAGTACTTC.

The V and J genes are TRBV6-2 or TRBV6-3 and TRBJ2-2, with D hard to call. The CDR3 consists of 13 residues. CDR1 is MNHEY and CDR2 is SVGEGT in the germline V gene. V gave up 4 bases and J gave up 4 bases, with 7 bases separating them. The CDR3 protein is CASSLSSTGELFF. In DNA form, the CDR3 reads TGTGCCAGCAGTTTGTCCTCCACCGGGGAGCTGTTTTTT.

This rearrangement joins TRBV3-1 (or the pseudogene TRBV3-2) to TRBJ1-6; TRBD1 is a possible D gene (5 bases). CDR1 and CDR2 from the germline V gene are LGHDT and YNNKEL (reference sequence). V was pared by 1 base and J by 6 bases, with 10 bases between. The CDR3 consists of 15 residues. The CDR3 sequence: CASSQGQGSNSPLHF. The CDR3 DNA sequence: TGTGCCAGCAGCCAAGGGCAGGGCTCTAATTCACCCCTCCACTTT.

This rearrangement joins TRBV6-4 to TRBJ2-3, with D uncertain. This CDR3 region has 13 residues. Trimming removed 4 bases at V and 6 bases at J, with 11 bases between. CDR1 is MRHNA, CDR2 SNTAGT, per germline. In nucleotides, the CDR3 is TGTGCCAGCAGTGTTGACATGTGGGATACGCAGTATTTT. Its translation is CASSVDMWDTQYF.

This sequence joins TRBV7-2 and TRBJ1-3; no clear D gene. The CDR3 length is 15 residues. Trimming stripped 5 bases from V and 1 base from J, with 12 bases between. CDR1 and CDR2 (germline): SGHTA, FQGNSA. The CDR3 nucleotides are TGTGCCAGCAGCCCAGTCAGCGGGTCTGGAAACACCATATATTTT. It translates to CASSPVSGSGNTIYF. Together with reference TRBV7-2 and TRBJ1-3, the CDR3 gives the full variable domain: GAGVSQSPSNKVTEKGKDVELRCDPISGHTALYWYRQSLGQGLEFLIYFQGNSAPDKSGLPSDRFSAERTGGSVSTLTIQRTQQEDSAVYLCASSPVSGSGNTIYFGEGSWLTVV.

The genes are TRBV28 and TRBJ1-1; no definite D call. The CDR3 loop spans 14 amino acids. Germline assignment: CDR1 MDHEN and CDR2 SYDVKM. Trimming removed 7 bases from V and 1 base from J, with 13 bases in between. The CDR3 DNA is TGTGCCAGCACCGCCGGAGGTGGGAACACTGAAGCTTTCTTT. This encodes CASTAGGGNTEAFF.

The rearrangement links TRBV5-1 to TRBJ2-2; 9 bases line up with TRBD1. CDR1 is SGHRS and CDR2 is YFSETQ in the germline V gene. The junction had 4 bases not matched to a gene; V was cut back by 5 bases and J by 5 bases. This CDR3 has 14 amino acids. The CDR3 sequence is CASRQTGGTGELFF. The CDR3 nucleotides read TGCGCCAGCAGGCAGACAGGGGGGACCGGGGAGCTGTTTTTT.

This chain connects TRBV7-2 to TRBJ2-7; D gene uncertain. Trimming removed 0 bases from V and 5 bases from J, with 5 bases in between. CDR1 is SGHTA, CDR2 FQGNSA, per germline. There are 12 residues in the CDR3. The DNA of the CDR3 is TGTGCCAGCAGCTTAGCTAGCAACGAGCAGTACTTC. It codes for CASSLASNEQYF.

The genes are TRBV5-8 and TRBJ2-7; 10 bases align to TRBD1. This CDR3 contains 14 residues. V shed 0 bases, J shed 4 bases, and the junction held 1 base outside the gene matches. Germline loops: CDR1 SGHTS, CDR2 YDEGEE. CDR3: CASSLGTGGYEQYF. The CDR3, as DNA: TGTGCCAGCAGCTTGGGGACAGGGGGATACGAGCAGTACTTC.

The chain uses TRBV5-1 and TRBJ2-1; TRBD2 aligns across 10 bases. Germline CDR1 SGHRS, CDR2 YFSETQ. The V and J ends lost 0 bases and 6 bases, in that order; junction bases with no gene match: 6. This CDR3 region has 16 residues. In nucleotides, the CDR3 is TGCGCCAGCAGCTTGGCCCGTAGCGGGGGGTGCAATGAGCAGTTCTTC. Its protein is CASSLARSGGCNEQFF.

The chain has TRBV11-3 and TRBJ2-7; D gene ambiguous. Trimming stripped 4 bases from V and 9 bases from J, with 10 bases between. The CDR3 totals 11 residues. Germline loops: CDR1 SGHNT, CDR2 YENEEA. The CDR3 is CASSSPRVQYF. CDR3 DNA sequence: TGTGCCAGCAGCTCACCCCGGGTGCAGTACTTC.

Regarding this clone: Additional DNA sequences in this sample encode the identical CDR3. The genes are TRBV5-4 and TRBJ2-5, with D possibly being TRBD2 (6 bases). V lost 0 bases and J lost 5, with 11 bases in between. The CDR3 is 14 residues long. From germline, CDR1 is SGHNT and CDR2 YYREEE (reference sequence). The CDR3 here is CASSLAAGRETQYF. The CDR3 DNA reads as TGTGCCAGCAGCTTGGCGGCGGGGCGCGAGACCCAGTACTTC.

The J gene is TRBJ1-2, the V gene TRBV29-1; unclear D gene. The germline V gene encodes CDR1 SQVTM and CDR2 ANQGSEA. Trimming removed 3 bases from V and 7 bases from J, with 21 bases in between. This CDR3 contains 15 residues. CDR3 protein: CSVDNGGPAIGGYTF. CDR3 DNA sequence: TGCAGCGTTGATAACGGAGGTCCGGCTATAGGTGGCTACACCTTC. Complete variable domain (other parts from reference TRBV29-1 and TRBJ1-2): SAVISQKPSRDICQRGTSLTIQCQVDSQVTMMFWYRQQPGQSLTLIATANQGSEATYESGFVIDKFPISRPNLTFSTLTVSNMSPEDSSIYLCSVDNGGPAIGGYTFGSGTRLTVV.

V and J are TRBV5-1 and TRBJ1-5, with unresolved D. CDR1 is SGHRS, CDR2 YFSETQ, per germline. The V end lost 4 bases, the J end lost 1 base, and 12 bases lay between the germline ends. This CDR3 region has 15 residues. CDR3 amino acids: CASSPGASSNQPQHF. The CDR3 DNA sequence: TGCGCCAGCAGCCCGGGTGCGTCAAGCAATCAGCCCCAGCATTTT.

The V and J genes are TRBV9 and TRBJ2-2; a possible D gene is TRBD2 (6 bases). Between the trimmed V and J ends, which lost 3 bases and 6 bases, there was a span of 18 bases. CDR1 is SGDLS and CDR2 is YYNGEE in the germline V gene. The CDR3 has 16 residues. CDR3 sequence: CASSAGVRIQSGELFF. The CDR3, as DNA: TGTGCCAGCAGCGCGGGGGTCCGGATACAGTCCGGGGAGCTGTTTTTT.